This entry lists 4 T cell receptor beta chains sequenced from one sample in a study of blood T cells in healthy people across ages. Primed by a sample-barcoded 5' primer and a J-beta primer mix, a second PCR proceeded for about 7 to 11 cycles. TCRdb re-analysed the 5' RACE reads in MiXCR, keeping a single row per CDR3 protein. The sample holds approximately 820,000 distinct CDR3 sequences, under 45% seen once. Sequencing used blood. These receptors all come from a man aged 55 to 70 in good health.

This clonotype was observed once. For the CDR3, the DNA is TGTGCCAGCAGTTACTTCGGACAGGGGAGCTACAATGAGCAGTACTTC. Residues: CASSYFGQGSYNEQYF. The V gene is TRBV6-5, the J gene TRBJ2-1; 9 bases align to TRBD1. Judging by the DNA end, TRBJ2-7 fits better; the J call may be wrong. Germline V gives CDR1 MNHEY, CDR2 SVGAGI. The CDR3 covers 16 residues.

The chain joins TRBV20-1 to TRBJ1-1; 10 bases agree with TRBD1. Germline loops: CDR1 DFQATT, CDR2 SNEGSKA (reference sequence). This CDR3 spans 12 amino acids. Unmatched junction bases numbered 7, after V lost 6 bases and J lost 9 bases. The CDR3, as DNA: TGCAGTGCACCCGGGACAGGGGACAAAGCTTTCTTT. The encoded protein is CSAPGTGDKAFF.

This clonotype showed up many times. The rearrangement joins TRBV12-3 or TRBV12-4 to TRBJ1-5; D uncertain. The length of the CDR3 is 14 residues. Trimming took 1 base from V and 1 from J, leaving 5 bases between them. The CDR3 region has the DNA TGTGCCAGCAGTTTAGTGCGAAGCAATCAGCCCCAGCATTTT. Translated: CASSLVRSNQPQHF.

As to this clonotype: One end of the junction fails to match germline, which may point to a read error. This rearrangement joins TRBV20-1 to TRBJ2-5, with D possibly being TRBD2 (6 bases). Germline V gives CDR1 DFQATT, CDR2 SNEGSKA (reference sequence). The CDR3 totals 15 residues. The CDR3 reads CSVRVDSGRQETQYF. CDR3 coding DNA: TGCAGTGTTAGAGTCGATAGCGGAAGACAAGAGACCCAGTACTTC.